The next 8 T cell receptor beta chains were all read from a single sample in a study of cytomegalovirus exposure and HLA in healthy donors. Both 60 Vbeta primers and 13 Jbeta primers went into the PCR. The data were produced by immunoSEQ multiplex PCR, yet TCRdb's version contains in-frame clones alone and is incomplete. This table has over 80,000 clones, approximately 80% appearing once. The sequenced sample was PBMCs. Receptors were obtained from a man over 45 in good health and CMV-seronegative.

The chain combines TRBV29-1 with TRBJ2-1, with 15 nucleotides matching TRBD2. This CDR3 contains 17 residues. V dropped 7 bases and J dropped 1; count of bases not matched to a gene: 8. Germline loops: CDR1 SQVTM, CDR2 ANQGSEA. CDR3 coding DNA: TGCAGCGCCTCGGGACTAGCGGGAGGAGTATCCTACAATGAGCAGTTCTTC. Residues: CSASGLAGGVSYNEQFF.

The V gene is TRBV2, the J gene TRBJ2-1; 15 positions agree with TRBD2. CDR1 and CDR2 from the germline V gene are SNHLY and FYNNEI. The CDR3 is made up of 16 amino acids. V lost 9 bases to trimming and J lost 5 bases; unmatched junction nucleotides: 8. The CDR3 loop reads CASGGTSGRFHNEQFF. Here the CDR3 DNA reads TGTGCCAGTGGGGGGACTAGCGGGAGGTTCCACAATGAGCAGTTCTTC. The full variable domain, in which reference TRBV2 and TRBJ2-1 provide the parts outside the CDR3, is EPEVTQTPSHQVTQMGQEVILRCVPISNHLYFYWYRQILGQKVEFLVSFYNNEISEKSEIFDDQFSVERPDGSNFTLKIRSTKLEDSAMYFCASGGTSGRFHNEQFFGPGTRLTVL.

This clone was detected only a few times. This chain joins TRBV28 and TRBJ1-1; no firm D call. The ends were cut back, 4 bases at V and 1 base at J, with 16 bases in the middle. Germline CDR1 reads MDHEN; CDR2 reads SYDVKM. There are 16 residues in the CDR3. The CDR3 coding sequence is TGTGCCAGCAGTTACCCTCGGGAATTCGGGAACACTGAAGCTTTCTTT. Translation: CASSYPREFGNTEAFF. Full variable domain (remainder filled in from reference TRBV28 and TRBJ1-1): DVKVTQSSRYLVKRTGEKVFLECVQDMDHENMFWYRQDPGLGLRLIYFSYDVKMKEKGDIPEGYSVSREKKERFSLILESASTNQTSMYLCASSYPREFGNTEAFFGQGTRLTVV.

The CDR3 spells CAISSQGTSLANYGYTF. The CDR3 bases are TGTGCCATCAGCTCTCAGGGGACGAGTTTAGCTAACTATGGCTACACCTTC. V is TRBV10-3 and J is TRBJ1-2; weak D call: TRBD1 (6 bases). The CDR3 loop spans 17 amino acids. Trimming stripped 6 bases from V and 0 bases from J, with 20 bases between. Germline-derived CDR1 and CDR2 are ENHRY and SYGVKD.

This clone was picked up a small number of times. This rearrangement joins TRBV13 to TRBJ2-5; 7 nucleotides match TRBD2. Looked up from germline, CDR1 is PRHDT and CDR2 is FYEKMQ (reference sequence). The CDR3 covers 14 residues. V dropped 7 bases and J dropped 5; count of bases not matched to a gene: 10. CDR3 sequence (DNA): TGTGCCAGCAATATCGGCGGGAGAGTTGAGACCCAGTACTTC. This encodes CASNIGGRVETQYF.

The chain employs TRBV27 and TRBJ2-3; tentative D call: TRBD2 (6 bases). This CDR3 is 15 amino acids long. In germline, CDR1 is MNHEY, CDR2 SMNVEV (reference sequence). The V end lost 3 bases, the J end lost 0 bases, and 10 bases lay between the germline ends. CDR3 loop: CASSLWTTSTDTQYF. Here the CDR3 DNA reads TGTGCCAGCAGTTTGTGGACTACCAGCACAGATACGCAGTATTTT.

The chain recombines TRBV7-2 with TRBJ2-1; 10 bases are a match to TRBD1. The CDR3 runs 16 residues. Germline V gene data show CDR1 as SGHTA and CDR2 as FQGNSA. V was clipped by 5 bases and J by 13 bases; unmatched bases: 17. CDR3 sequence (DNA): TGTGCCAGCAGCCTCCATCCTTTCCCGGGACAGGGGTTACAGTTCTTC. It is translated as CASSLHPFPGQGLQFF.

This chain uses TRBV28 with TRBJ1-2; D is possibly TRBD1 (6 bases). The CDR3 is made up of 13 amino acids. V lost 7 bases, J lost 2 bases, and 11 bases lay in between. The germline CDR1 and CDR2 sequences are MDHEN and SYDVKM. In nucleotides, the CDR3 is TGTGCCAGCACCTTGACAGGCAACTATGGCTACACCTTC. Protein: CASTLTGNYGYTF.